The text below deals with one T cell receptor beta chain. Its antigen is unknown. Before they underwent DNA extraction, samples held about 1-10 million cryopreserved PBMC. Germline CDR1 SEHNR, CDR2 FQNEAQ (reference sequence). Trimming took 5 bases from V and 3 from J, leaving 8 bases between them. This CDR3 is 12 amino acids long. At the survey level, the v3.0 immunoSEQ assay was run. The assay was immunoSEQ multiplex PCR, and TCRdb's table has in-frame clones only and misses some. The data show over 10,000 clones, roughly 82% seen once. This record belongs to a study of long-term antiretroviral therapy in people with HIV. Notes on the study in general: Repertoire dominance by clones expanded before ART was seen at all time points.

This chain uses TRBV7-9 with TRBJ2-7; TRBD1 is a possible D gene (5 bases). The material was unsorted PBMCs, obtained around 8.2 years after starting antiretroviral therapy. The clonotype comes from a man over 45 with HIV. The CDR3 nucleotides read TGTGCCAGCAGCGTAGGGGACTACGAGCAGTACTTC. Amino acid sequence: CASSVGDYEQYF.